A single sample gave rise to the 10 T cell receptor beta chains below, sequenced in a study of early T cells in non-severe SARS-CoV-2 infection. TCRdb processed the 5' RACE reads anew with MiXCR; each CDR3 protein has one entry. The sample carries about 39,000 distinct CDR3 sequences, less than 7% recorded once. Here the sequenced sample was whole blood, taken at baseline. These receptors originate from an adult who was a healthcare worker with PCR-confirmed SARS-CoV-2 infection or an uninfected control (not recorded which).

This clonotype was counted many times. This chain joins TRBV30 and TRBJ2-7; a possible D gene is TRBD1 (5 bases). The CDR3 contains 12 residues. Germline lookup yields CDR1 GTSNPN and CDR2 SVGIG (reference sequence). Trimming took off 3 bases at V and 5 bases at J, with 11 bases between the two ends. The CDR3 DNA reads as TGTGCCTGGAGGGGGCAGGGCCACGAGCAGTACTTC. It specifies CAWRGQGHEQYF.

This clonotype was picked up many times. The chain is built from TRBV24-1 and TRBJ2-1; perhaps D is TRBD1 or TRBD2 (5 bases each). V dropped 3 bases and J dropped 1 base, with 9 bases sitting between them. This CDR3 contains 15 residues. CDR1 is KGHDR and CDR2 is SFDVKD in the germline V gene. The CDR3 bases are TGTGCCACCAGTGATGAGGGGAATTCCTACAATGAGCAGTTCTTC. This encodes CATSDEGNSYNEQFF.

This clonotype was seen only a few times. The chain joins TRBV29-1 to TRBJ2-2; perhaps TRBD2 as D (6 bases). CDR3 length: 12 amino acids. Trimming stripped 6 bases from V and 9 bases from J, with 14 bases between. The V gene's germline CDR1 is SQVTM and CDR2 ANQGSEA. The CDR3, as DNA: TGCAGCGTAGACGCAGGGAGGCGGGAGCTGTTTTTT. Amino acids: CSVDAGRRELFF.

The chain recombines TRBV4-2 with TRBJ1-6; D is ambiguous. This CDR3 is built from 14 residues. The ends were cut back, 1 base at V and 4 bases at J, with 5 bases in the middle. Per the germline V gene, CDR1 is LGHNA and CDR2 is YNFKEQ. Here the CDR3 reads CASSQAAYNSPLHF. The DNA of the CDR3 is TGTGCCAGCAGCCAAGCCGCGTATAATTCACCCCTCCACTTT.

This clonotype was detected ten times or more. DNA for the CDR3: TGTGCCAGCTCACCCCTGGGACAGGGTTACACCTTC. The encoded protein is CASSPLGQGYTF. The chain couples TRBV18 to TRBJ1-2; TRBD1 matches 9 bases. The germline CDR1 and CDR2 sequences are KGHSH and LQKENI. Trimming took 3 bases from V and 11 from J; bases not matched to a gene: 4. There are 12 residues in the CDR3.

This clonotype has at least ten counts. The chain carries TRBV7-9 and TRBJ2-2, with D perhaps TRBD2 (5 bases). The CDR3 runs to 15 residues. Germline V gene sequence: CDR1 SEHNR, CDR2 FQNEAQ (reference sequence). Trimming stripped 5 bases from V and 4 bases from J, with 14 bases between. DNA for the CDR3: TGTGCCAGCAGCCAGGCGAGGGCTGGCACCGGGGAGCTGTTTTTT. This translates into CASSQARAGTGELFF.

The V gene is TRBV25-1, the J gene TRBJ2-7; 11 bases agree with TRBD1. The CDR3 runs to 17 residues. Germline V gene lookup returns CDR1 MGHDK and CDR2 SYGVNS. J was trimmed by 4 bases and V by 1 base; bases with no gene match: 9. CDR3 coding DNA: TGTGCCAGCAGTGAATCTGTGAGGACAGGGGGCTGGTACGAGCAGTACTTC. Amino acid sequence: CASSESVRTGGWYEQYF.

Many counts were recorded for this clonotype. V is TRBV10-3 and J is TRBJ2-7, with 7 bases matching TRBD1. Germline V gene sequence: CDR1 ENHRY, CDR2 SYGVKD. J was trimmed by 6 bases and V by 10 bases; bases with no gene match: 9. The CDR3 length is 12 residues. The CDR3 region has the DNA TGTGCCACACAACAGGGGTCGTCCGAGCAGTACTTC. This sequence encodes CATQQGSSEQYF.

The chain combines TRBV5-1 with TRBJ2-5; D ambiguous. The germline V gene encodes CDR1 SGHRS and CDR2 YFSETQ. V was trimmed by 0 bases and J by 0 bases, leaving 9 bases between them. This CDR3 spans 15 amino acids. This CDR3 reads CASSLAQAYQETQYF. CDR3 sequence (DNA): TGCGCCAGCAGCTTGGCTCAGGCGTACCAAGAGACCCAGTACTTC.

This clonotype has more than one count but fewer than ten. The V gene is TRBV20-1, the J gene TRBJ2-7, with D maybe TRBD1 (6 bases). Trimming removed 6 bases from V and 4 bases from J, with 10 bases in between. This CDR3 region has 11 residues. Germline V gene lookup returns CDR1 DFQATT and CDR2 SNEGSKA (reference sequence). CDR3 region: CSADSQYEQYF. Here the CDR3 DNA reads TGCAGTGCGGACAGTCAGTACGAGCAGTACTTC.